Below, 17 T cell receptor beta chains from the same sample are listed, as sequenced in a study of blood T cell repertoires in COVID-19. Generated by immunoSEQ multiplex PCR, the TCRdb table keeps only in-frame clones and is missing some. This table has around 320,000 clones, roughly 90% appearing once. Sample: PBMCs or T cells enriched from blood (not recorded which). The receptors were sampled from a woman under 40 who had been exposed to COVID-19.

This chain connects TRBV7-6 to TRBJ1-3; a weak D match, TRBD1 (5 bases). This CDR3 is 16 amino acids long. The V gene's germline CDR1 is SGHVS and CDR2 FNYEAQ. The V and J ends lost 3 bases and 4 bases respectively, with 16 bases between them. The CDR3 is CASSFQDRGNGNTIYF. Written as DNA, the CDR3 is TGTGCCAGCAGCTTTCAAGATAGGGGTAACGGAAACACCATATATTTT.

The rearrangement uses TRBV18 and TRBJ1-2; 7 bases are a match to TRBD1. V dropped 4 bases and J dropped 8; count of bases not matched to a gene: 10. The length of the CDR3 is 14 residues. Germline V lookup: CDR1 KGHSH, CDR2 LQKENI. The CDR3 sequence is CASSLTGLPGGYTF. CDR3 coding DNA: TGTGCCAGCTCACTGACAGGGCTTCCGGGGGGCTACACCTTC.

The chain uses TRBV5-1 and TRBJ2-1; 9 bases agree with TRBD2. Germline V gene data show CDR1 as SGHRS and CDR2 as YFSETQ. The J segment lost 3 bases and the V segment lost 3 bases, leaving 7 bases of the junction unmatched. This CDR3 contains 16 residues. Here the CDR3 reads CASSYLAGGNYNEQFF. The DNA of the CDR3 is TGCGCCAGCAGCTACCTCGCGGGGGGGAACTACAATGAGCAGTTCTTC.

This clone was seen only a few times. The chain is built from TRBV19 and TRBJ2-1; 10 nucleotides line up with TRBD2. The CDR3 has 15 amino acids. Germline V gene lookup returns CDR1 LNHDA and CDR2 SQIVND (reference sequence). V was clipped by 7 bases and J by 4 bases; unmatched bases: 7. The CDR3 region has the DNA TGTGCCAGTAACCCAGCGGGGGGGAAATACAATGAGCAGTTCTTC. Its protein is CASNPAGGKYNEQFF.

The chain has TRBV7-8 and TRBJ2-5, with 7 bases identical to TRBD2. Germline CDR1 SGHVS, CDR2 FQNEAQ. V lost 5 bases to trimming and J lost 0 bases; unmatched junction nucleotides: 9. The CDR3 sequence is 16 residues long. The CDR3 nucleotides read TGTGCCAGCAGCAACCGCCGCGGGGGAAACCAAGAGACCCAGTACTTC. Amino acids: CASSNRRGGNQETQYF.

V and J are TRBV5-1 and TRBJ2-1; TRBD1 might be the D (6 bases). The germline V gene encodes CDR1 SGHRS and CDR2 YFSETQ. Trimming took off 4 bases at V and 4 bases at J, with 12 bases between the two ends. This CDR3 has 14 residues. The CDR3, as DNA: TGCGCCAGCAGCACGGGACAAGGTTACAATGAGCAGTTCTTC. Translated, it gives CASSTGQGYNEQFF.

The genes are TRBV4-1 and TRBJ1-1, with D uncertain. Germline V lookup: CDR1 MGHRA, CDR2 YSYEKL. CDR3 size: 13 residues. V lost 6 bases and J lost 8, with 16 bases in between. The CDR3 loop is CASRRQGREEAFF. The CDR3 DNA sequence: TGCGCCAGCAGACGGCAAGGACGGGAAGAAGCTTTCTTT.

The rearrangement links TRBV6-5 to TRBJ2-5, with D uncertain. CDR3 length equals 13 residues. Deletions cut 3 bases from V and 2 bases from J, with 7 bases between. The V gene's germline CDR1 is MNHEY and CDR2 SVGAGI. DNA for the CDR3: TGTGCCAGCAGTTATGACTGGCAAGAGACCCAGTACTTC. It yields the protein CASSYDWQETQYF.

The genes are TRBV27 and TRBJ2-3; D might be TRBD1 (6 bases). CDR1 MNHEY and CDR2 SMNVEV come from the germline V gene (reference sequence). The CDR3 extends over 16 amino acids. The V end lost 3 bases, the J end lost 2 bases, and 15 bases lay between the germline ends. The CDR3 bases are TGTGCCAGCAGTTTCCGGCCGGGACACTTCACAGATACGCAGTATTTT. Protein product: CASSFRPGHFTDTQYF.

The V call is TRBV30, the J call TRBJ1-2; D is undetermined. Trimming removed 1 base at V and 4 bases at J, with 7 bases between. Germline values: CDR1 GTSNPN, CDR2 SVGIG (reference sequence). The CDR3 has 12 amino acids. Written as DNA, the CDR3 is TGTGCCTGGAGTGGCGCCGTCTATGGCTACACCTTC. As protein: CAWSGAVYGYTF.

This clone was counted a single time. V and J are TRBV5-1 and TRBJ1-3, with TRBD1 matching over 11 bases. The trim removed 4 bases at V and 4 bases at J, leaving 7 bases unmatched. Germline V gives CDR1 SGHRS, CDR2 YFSETQ. The CDR3 runs 16 residues. CDR3 coding DNA: TGCGCCAGCAGCGGACAGGGGGCGGGTGTCGGAAACACCATATATTTT. Its translation is CASSGQGAGVGNTIYF.

This clone showed up just once. In DNA form, the CDR3 reads TGTGCCAGTAGTTTTGGCCTTAACCACAATGAGCAGTTCTTC. Translating it yields CASSFGLNHNEQFF. The chain employs TRBV19 and TRBJ2-1; D is ambiguous. Germline CDR1 and CDR2: LNHDA and SQIVND (reference sequence). V lost 5 bases and J lost 5, with 13 bases in between. The CDR3 is 14 amino acids.

The rearrangement links TRBV20-1 to TRBJ2-1; TRBD1 matches 8 bases. This CDR3 is 11 amino acids long. The V gene's germline CDR1 is DFQATT and CDR2 SNEGSKA (reference sequence). Unmatched junction bases numbered 4, after V lost 8 bases and J lost 7 bases. The CDR3 loop is CSYNRGNEQFF. CDR3 nucleotide sequence: TGCAGTTACAACAGGGGGAATGAGCAGTTCTTC.

The rearrangement links TRBV20-1 to TRBJ2-1; D gene uncertain. This CDR3 has 11 residues. Between the trimmed V and J ends, which lost 6 bases and 7 bases, there was a span of 10 bases. The germline V gene encodes CDR1 DFQATT and CDR2 SNEGSKA (reference sequence). The CDR3 is CSASGTNEQFF. CDR3 DNA: TGCAGTGCCAGTGGTACTAATGAGCAGTTCTTC.

The J gene is TRBJ1-1, the V gene TRBV9, with 7 bases that match TRBD1. The CDR3 has 14 residues. The germline V gene has CDR1 SGDLS and CDR2 YYNGEE. With V trimmed by 0 bases and J by 6 bases, 5 bases remained unmatched. Here the CDR3 DNA reads TGTGCCAGCAGCGTAGGTCAAGGGGGCTCTGAAGCTTTCTTT. As protein: CASSVGQGGSEAFF. Looking up the rest from reference TRBV9 and TRBJ1-1 gives the full variable domain: DSGVTQTPKHLITATGQRVTLRCSPRSGDLSVYWYQQSLDQGLQFLIQYYNGEERAKGNILERFSAQQFPDLHSELNLSSLELGDSALYFCASSVGQGGSEAFFGQGTRLTVV.

This chain links TRBV7-2 with TRBJ1-5; tentatively, D is TRBD1 (6 bases). CDR3 length: 15 amino acids. The germline gives CDR1 SGHTA, CDR2 FQGNSA. The V end lost 5 bases, the J end lost 3 bases, and 14 bases lay between the germline ends. The CDR3 DNA is TGTGCCAGCAGCCCGAAAGGGACATTCAATCAGCCCCAGCATTTT. It codes for CASSPKGTFNQPQHF. Using reference TRBV7-2 and TRBJ1-5 for the parts outside the CDR3, the full variable domain is GAGVSQSPSNKVTEKGKDVELRCDPISGHTALYWYRQSLGQGLEFLIYFQGNSAPDKSGLPSDRFSAERTGGSVSTLTIQRTQQEDSAVYLCASSPKGTFNQPQHFGDGTRLSIL.

The chain links TRBV18 to TRBJ1-2, with D uncertain. The germline V and J ends were trimmed by 3 bases and 8 bases, with 16 bases remaining between them. Germline V gene data show CDR1 as KGHSH and CDR2 as LQKENI. CDR3 length: 14 amino acids. Here the CDR3 DNA reads TGTGCCAGCTCACCGAAATCAAAGGCGGGCGGCTACACCTTC. Translating gives CASSPKSKAGGYTF.